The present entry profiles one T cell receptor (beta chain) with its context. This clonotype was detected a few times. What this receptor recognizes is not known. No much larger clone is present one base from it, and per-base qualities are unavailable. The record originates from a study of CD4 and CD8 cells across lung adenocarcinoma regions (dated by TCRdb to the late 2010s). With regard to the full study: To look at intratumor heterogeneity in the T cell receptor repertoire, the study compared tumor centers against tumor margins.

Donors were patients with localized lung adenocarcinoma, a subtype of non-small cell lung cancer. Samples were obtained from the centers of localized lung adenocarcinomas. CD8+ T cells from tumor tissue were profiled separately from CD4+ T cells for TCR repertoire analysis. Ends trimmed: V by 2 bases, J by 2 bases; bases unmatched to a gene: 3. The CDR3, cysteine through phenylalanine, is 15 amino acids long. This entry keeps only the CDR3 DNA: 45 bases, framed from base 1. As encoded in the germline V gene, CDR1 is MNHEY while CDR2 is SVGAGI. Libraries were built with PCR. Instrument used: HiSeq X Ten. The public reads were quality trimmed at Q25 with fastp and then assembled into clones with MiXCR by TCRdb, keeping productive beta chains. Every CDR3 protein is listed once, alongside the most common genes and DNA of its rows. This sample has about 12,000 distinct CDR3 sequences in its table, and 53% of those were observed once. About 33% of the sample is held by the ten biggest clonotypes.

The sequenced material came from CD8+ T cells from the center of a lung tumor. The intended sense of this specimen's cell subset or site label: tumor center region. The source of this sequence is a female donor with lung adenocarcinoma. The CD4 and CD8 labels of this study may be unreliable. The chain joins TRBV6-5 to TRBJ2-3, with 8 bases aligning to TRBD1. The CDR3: CASSYQGAYTDTQYF. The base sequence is TGTGCCAGCAGTTACCAGGGGGCTTACACAGATACGCAGTATTTT.